Each of the 18 T cell receptor beta chains below was sequenced from the same sample in a study of identical twins. TCRdb re-analysed the 5' RACE reads in MiXCR, keeping a single row per CDR3 protein. This sample has about 890,000 distinct CDR3 sequences; about 12% occur once, and the top ten carry around 1.6%. These data also formed part of another study, on yellow fever vaccine responses in identical twins.

The sample consisted of PBMCs. Receptors originate from a woman under 30 in good health.

This clonotype was detected many times. The rearrangement uses TRBV11-2 and TRBJ2-2; no firm D call. Germline V gene lookup returns CDR1 SGHAT and CDR2 FQNNGV. V lost 0 bases, J lost 4 bases, and 9 bases lay in between. This CDR3 spans 15 amino acids. The DNA of the CDR3 is TGTGCCAGCAGCTTAGATCTGGCGACCACCGGGGAGCTGTTTTTT. It is translated as CASSLDLATTGELFF.

This clonotype was found a few times. V usage is TRBV9 and J usage is TRBJ2-1; no definite D call. The V end was cut by 0 bases, the J end by 8 bases, with 12 bases between. CDR1 is SGDLS, CDR2 YYNGEE, per germline. The CDR3 contains 14 residues. The CDR3 nucleotides read TGTGCCAGCAGCGTAGTTCTCTCGGGCGATGAGCAGTTCTTC. Translating it yields CASSVVLSGDEQFF.

The chain uses TRBV2 and TRBJ1-1; D may be TRBD1 (5 bases). The CDR3 is made up of 14 amino acids. V gave up 4 bases and J gave up 0 bases, with 9 bases separating them. Germline V lookup: CDR1 SNHLY, CDR2 FYNNEI. CDR3 sequence reads: CASSVETVNTEAFF. The CDR3 DNA is TGTGCCAGCAGTGTTGAGACAGTGAACACTGAAGCTTTCTTT.

This clonotype was counted ten times or more. The rearrangement uses TRBV20-1 and TRBJ2-1; TRBD1 is a possible D gene (5 bases). The CDR3 contains 12 residues. The germline V and J ends were trimmed by 5 bases and 6 bases, with 11 bases remaining between them. Germline lookup yields CDR1 DFQATT and CDR2 SNEGSKA (reference sequence). The CDR3 bases are TGCAGTGCTCCGAAACAGGTCAATGAGCAGTTCTTC. This translates into CSAPKQVNEQFF.

The rearrangement joins TRBV3-1 to TRBJ1-1; D not certain. V lost 2 bases and J 0 bases, leaving 7 bases between the germline ends. This CDR3 region has 14 residues. The germline gives CDR1 LGHDT, CDR2 YNNKEL (reference sequence). The CDR3 protein is CASSQLQLNTEAFF. CDR3 in DNA: TGTGCCAGCAGCCAACTACAGCTGAACACTGAAGCTTTCTTT.

This clonotype was seen repeatedly, ten times or more. V and J are TRBV10-3 and TRBJ2-1; 13 bases align to TRBD2. Germline assignment: CDR1 ENHRY and CDR2 SYGVKD. The CDR3 has 16 amino acids. J lost 7 bases, V lost 7 bases, and 10 bases had no gene match. CDR3 residues: CAITPRTSGSLNEQFF. CDR3 DNA sequence: TGTGCCATCACCCCGAGGACTAGCGGGAGTTTGAATGAGCAGTTCTTC.

This clonotype came up a few times. The V gene is TRBV28, the J gene TRBJ2-5; 8 nucleotides match TRBD2. The V gene's germline CDR1 is MDHEN and CDR2 SYDVKM. The ends lost 6 bases at V and 1 base at J; junction bases unmatched: 4. This CDR3 region has 14 residues. As DNA, the CDR3 is TGTGCCAGCAGGTCGGGGGGGTTCCAAGAGACCCAGTACTTC. Residues: CASRSGGFQETQYF.

A few counts support this clonotype. This sequence joins TRBV7-8 and TRBJ2-1; D is undetermined. CDR1 and CDR2 (germline): SGHVS, FQNEAQ. V gave up 1 base and J gave up 0 bases, with 19 bases separating them. CDR3 length: 19 amino acids. The CDR3 bases are TGTGCCAGCAGCTTAGGCATCCTCTTCGGACGTGACTCCTACAATGAGCAGTTCTTC. It is translated as CASSLGILFGRDSYNEQFF.

Only a few counts were recorded for this clonotype. The rearrangement joins TRBV6-5 to TRBJ2-5; D may match TRBD1 or TRBD2 (5 bases each). The germline V gene encodes CDR1 MNHEY and CDR2 SVGAGI. The germline V and J ends were trimmed by 3 bases and 1 base, with 12 bases remaining between them. The CDR3 sequence is 15 residues long. This CDR3 is CASSYLGTLQETQYF. The DNA of the CDR3 is TGTGCCAGCAGTTATTTGGGGACGCTCCAAGAGACCCAGTACTTC.

This clonotype was picked up one time. Given a much more abundant clone one base away, this may be a read error. The chain has TRBV12-3 or TRBV12-4 and TRBJ2-3; TRBD2 agrees at 9 bases. The CDR3 sequence is 12 residues long. V lost 11 bases, J lost 4 bases, and 4 bases stayed unmatched. CDR3 in DNA: TGTGCCGGCGGGGGGGCTGCAGATACGCAGTATTTT. Its protein product is CAGGGAADTQYF.

The chain carries TRBV5-1 and TRBJ2-1; possible D gene TRBD2, 6 bases. Between the trimmed V and J ends, which lost 4 bases and 4 bases, there was a span of 9 bases. The CDR3 has 13 residues. Germline lookup yields CDR1 SGHRS and CDR2 YFSETQ. CDR3 sequence: CASSAGTYNEQFF. CDR3 in DNA: TGCGCCAGCAGCGCCGGGACTTACAATGAGCAGTTCTTC.

The chain links TRBV5-5 to TRBJ2-7, with D possibly TRBD2 on 5 matching bases. Germline V gene data show CDR1 as SGHKS and CDR2 as YYEKEE (reference sequence). This CDR3 is built from 17 residues. Trimming took off 0 bases at V and 2 bases at J, with 18 bases between the two ends. The CDR3 sequence: CASSLARGPVQTYEQYV. CDR3 nucleotide sequence: TGTGCCAGCAGCTTGGCCCGGGGTCCAGTTCAAACCTACGAGCAGTACGTC.

This clonotype was counted only a few times. The chain is built from TRBV7-9 and TRBJ2-7, with D possibly being TRBD1 (6 bases). The CDR3 is 15 residues long. V lost 1 base and J 0 bases, leaving 10 bases between the germline ends. Germline V CDR1 and CDR2: SEHNR, FQNEAQ (reference sequence). The CDR3: CASSLVKDSSYEQYF. The CDR3 nucleotides are TGTGCCAGCAGCTTAGTGAAGGACAGCTCCTACGAGCAGTACTTC.

This clonotype was detected a few times. The V and J genes are TRBV19 and TRBJ2-2; D possibly corresponds to TRBD1 (5 bases). CDR3 length: 14 amino acids. Germline V gene sequence: CDR1 LNHDA, CDR2 SQIVND (reference sequence). Between the trimmed V and J ends, which lost 7 bases and 2 bases, there was a span of 11 bases. CDR3 sequence: CASTLDRNTGELFF. CDR3 bases: TGTGCCAGTACCCTAGACAGAAACACCGGGGAGCTGTTTTTT.

This clonotype came up a few times. The rearrangement joins TRBV5-6 to TRBJ1-2; D call uncertain. V lost 6 bases and J lost 4, with 16 bases in between. The CDR3 runs to 14 residues. In germline, CDR1 is SGHDT, CDR2 YYEEEE. In nucleotides, the CDR3 is TGTGCCAGCAACCCTGGGAGATCAAGCTATGGCTACACCTTC. Its translation is CASNPGRSSYGYTF.

This clonotype was seen repeatedly, ten times or more. The J gene is TRBJ2-3, the V gene TRBV2; D may match TRBD1 or TRBD2 (7 bases each). Germline CDR1 is SNHLY and CDR2 is FYNNEI. V lost 8 bases to trimming and J lost 3 bases, with 12 bases between them. The CDR3 has 13 amino acids. CDR3 nucleotide sequence: TGTGCCAGCCCAGGGGGGGTGACAGATACGCAGTATTTT. Its protein is CASPGGVTDTQYF.

The V gene is TRBV19, the J gene TRBJ2-7; no reliable D call. V dropped 4 bases and J dropped 6 bases, with 13 bases sitting between them. CDR1 is LNHDA, CDR2 SQIVND, per germline (reference sequence). The CDR3 runs to 13 residues. The CDR3 DNA follows: TGTGCCAGTAGTACGGGCCTTACCTCCGAGCAGTACTTC. Translated: CASSTGLTSEQYF. Supplemented by reference TRBV19 and TRBJ2-7, the full variable domain reads DGGITQSPKYLFRKEGQNVTLSCEQNLNHDAMYWYRQDPGQGLRLIYYSQIVNDFQKGDIAEGYSVSREKKESFPLTVTSAQKNPTAFYLCASSTGLTSEQYFGPGTRLTVT.

This clonotype was seen just once. The gene calls are TRBV11-2 and TRBJ2-7; D is unresolved. Germline V gene sequence: CDR1 SGHAT, CDR2 FQNNGV. CDR3 length: 13 amino acids. Trimming left V 2 bases short and J 2 bases short, with 7 bases between. CDR3 sequence: CASSLMFAYEQYF. The CDR3 DNA follows: TGTGCCAGCAGCTTAATGTTCGCCTACGAGCAGTACTTC.